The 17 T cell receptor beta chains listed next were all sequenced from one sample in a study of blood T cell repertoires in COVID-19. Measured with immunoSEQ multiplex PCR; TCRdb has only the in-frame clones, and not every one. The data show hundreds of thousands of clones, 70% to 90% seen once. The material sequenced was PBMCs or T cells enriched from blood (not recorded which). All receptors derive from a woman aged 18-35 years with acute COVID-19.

The CDR3 is CASSQDQRGGYTF. The DNA for the CDR3 is TGTGCCAGCAGCCAAGATCAGCGGGGTGGCTACACCTTC. The genes are TRBV14 and TRBJ1-2; D not certain. CDR3 length: 13 amino acids. Germline V gene lookup returns CDR1 SGHDN and CDR2 FVKESK. V gave up 0 bases and J gave up 7 bases, with 9 bases separating them.

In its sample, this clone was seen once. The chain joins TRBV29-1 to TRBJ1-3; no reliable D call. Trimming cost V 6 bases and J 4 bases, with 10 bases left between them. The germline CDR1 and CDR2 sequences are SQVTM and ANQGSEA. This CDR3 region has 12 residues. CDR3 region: CSVSLPGNTIYF. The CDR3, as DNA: TGCAGCGTCTCCCTCCCCGGAAACACCATATATTTT.

CDR3 coding DNA: TGCAGCGTTGCCTTCGGACAGGGGGCTGGAGAGCAGTACTTC. This translates into CSVAFGQGAGEQYF. The rearrangement uses TRBV29-1 and TRBJ2-7; the match to TRBD1 covers 11 bases. Trimming removed 4 bases from V and 7 bases from J; junction bases left unmatched: 9. CDR1 and CDR2 (germline): SQVTM, ANQGSEA. The CDR3 has 14 residues.

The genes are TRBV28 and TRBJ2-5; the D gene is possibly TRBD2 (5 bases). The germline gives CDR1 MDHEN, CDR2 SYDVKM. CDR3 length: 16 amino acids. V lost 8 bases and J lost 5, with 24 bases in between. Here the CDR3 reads CASRPEVVGSRETQYF. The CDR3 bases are TGTGCCAGCCGCCCGGAGGTTGTTGGGAGTAGGGAGACCCAGTACTTC.

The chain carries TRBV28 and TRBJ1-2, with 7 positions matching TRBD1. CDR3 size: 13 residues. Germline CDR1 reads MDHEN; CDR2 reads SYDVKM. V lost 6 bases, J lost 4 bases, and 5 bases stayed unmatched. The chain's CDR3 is CASSPGQTYGYTF. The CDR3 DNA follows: TGTGCCAGCAGCCCGGGACAGACCTATGGCTACACCTTC.

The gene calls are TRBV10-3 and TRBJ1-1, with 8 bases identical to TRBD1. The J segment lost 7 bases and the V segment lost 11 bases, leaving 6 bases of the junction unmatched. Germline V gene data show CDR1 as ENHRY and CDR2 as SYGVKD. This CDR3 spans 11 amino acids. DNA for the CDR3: TGTGCCTCGACAGGGGAGGTTGAAGCTTTCTTT. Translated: CASTGEVEAFF.

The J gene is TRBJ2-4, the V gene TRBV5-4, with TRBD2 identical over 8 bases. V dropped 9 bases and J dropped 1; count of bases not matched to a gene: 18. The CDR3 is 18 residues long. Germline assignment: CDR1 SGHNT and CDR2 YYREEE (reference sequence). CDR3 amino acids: CATRRGELSGGAKNIQYF. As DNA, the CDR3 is TGTGCCACCCGTCGCGGGGAATTAAGCGGGGGTGCCAAAAACATTCAGTACTTC.

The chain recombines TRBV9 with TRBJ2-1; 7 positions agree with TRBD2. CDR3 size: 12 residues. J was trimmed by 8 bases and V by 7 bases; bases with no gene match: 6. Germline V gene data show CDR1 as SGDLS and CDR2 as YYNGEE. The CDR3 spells CASGGVKDEQFF. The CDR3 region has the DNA TGTGCCAGCGGGGGGGTGAAGGATGAGCAGTTCTTC.

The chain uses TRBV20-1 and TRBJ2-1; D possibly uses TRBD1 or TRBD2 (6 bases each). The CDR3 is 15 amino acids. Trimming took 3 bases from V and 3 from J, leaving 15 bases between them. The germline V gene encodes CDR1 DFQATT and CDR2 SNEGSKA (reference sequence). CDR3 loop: CSASGGRAGYNEQFF. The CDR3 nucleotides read TGCAGTGCTAGTGGGGGGCGCGCCGGCTACAATGAGCAGTTCTTC.

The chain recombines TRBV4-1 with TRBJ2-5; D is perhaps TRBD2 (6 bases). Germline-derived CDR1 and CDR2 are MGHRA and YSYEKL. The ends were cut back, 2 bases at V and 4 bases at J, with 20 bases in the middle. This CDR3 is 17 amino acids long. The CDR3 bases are TGCGCCAGCAGCCAATTAGGTTGGCCAGGGACTCGAGAGACCCAGTACTTC. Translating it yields CASSQLGWPGTRETQYF.

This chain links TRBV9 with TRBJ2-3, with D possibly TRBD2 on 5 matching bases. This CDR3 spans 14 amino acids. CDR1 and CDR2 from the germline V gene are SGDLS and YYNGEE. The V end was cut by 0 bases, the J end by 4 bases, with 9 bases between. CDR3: CASSVAGSADTQYF. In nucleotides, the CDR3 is TGTGCCAGCAGCGTAGCAGGTAGCGCAGATACGCAGTATTTT.

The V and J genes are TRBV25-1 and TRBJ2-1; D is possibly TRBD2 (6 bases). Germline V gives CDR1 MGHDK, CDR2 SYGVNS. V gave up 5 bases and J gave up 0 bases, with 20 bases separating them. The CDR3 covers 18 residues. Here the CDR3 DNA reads TGTGCCAGCAGTAAAGGAAGGGGTCGGGGGAGCTCCTACAATGAGCAGTTCTTC. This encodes CASSKGRGRGSSYNEQFF.

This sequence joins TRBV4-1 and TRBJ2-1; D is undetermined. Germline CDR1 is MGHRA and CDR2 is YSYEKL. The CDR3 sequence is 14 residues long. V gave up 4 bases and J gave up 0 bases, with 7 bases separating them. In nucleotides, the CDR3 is TGCGCCAGCAGCCGTCCCAACTCCTACAATGAGCAGTTCTTC. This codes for CASSRPNSYNEQFF.

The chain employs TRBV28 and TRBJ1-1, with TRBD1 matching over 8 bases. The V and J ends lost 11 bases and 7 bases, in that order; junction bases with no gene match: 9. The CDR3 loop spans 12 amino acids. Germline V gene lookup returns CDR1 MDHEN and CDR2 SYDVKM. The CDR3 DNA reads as TGTGCCGGAGGACAGGGAGGGCTTGAAGCTTTCTTT. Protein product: CAGGQGGLEAFF.

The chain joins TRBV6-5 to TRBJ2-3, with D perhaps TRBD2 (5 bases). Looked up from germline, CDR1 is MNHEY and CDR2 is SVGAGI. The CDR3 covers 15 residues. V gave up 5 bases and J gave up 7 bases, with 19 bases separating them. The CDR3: CASSPDLSGPNTQYF. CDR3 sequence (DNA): TGTGCCAGCAGTCCGGACTTGAGCGGTCCCAATACGCAGTATTTT.

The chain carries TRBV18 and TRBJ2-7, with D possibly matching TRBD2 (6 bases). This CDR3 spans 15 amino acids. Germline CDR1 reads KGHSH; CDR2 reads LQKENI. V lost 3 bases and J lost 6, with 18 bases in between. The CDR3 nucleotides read TGTGCCAGCTCACCTGGTACAGATGGGAGGCTCGAGCAGTACTTC. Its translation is CASSPGTDGRLEQYF. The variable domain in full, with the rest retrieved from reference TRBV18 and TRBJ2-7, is NAGVMQNPRHLVRRRGQEARLRCSPMKGHSHVYWYRQLPEEGLKFMVYLQKENIIDESGMPKERFSAEFPKEGPSILRIQQVVRGDSAAYFCASSPGTDGRLEQYFGPGTRLTVT.

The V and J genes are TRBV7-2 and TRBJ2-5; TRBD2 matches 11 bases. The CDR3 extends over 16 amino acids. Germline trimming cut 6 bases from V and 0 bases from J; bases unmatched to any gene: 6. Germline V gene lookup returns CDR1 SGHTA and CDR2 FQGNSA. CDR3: CASSNLAGGYQETQYF. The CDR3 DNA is TGTGCCAGCAGTAATCTAGCGGGAGGATACCAAGAGACCCAGTACTTC.